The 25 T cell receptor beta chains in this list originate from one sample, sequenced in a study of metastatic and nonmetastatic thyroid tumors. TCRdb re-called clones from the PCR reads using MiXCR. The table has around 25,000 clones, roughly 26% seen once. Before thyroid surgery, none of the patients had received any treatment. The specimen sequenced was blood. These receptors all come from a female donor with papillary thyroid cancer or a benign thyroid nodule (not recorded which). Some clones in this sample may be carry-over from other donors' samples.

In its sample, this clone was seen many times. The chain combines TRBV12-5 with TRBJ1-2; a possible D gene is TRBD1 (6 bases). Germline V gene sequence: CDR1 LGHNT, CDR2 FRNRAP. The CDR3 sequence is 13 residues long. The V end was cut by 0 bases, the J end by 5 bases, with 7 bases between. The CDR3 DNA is TGTGCTAGTGGTTTGGTAGGGGGGTATGGCTACACCTTC. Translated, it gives CASGLVGGYGYTF.

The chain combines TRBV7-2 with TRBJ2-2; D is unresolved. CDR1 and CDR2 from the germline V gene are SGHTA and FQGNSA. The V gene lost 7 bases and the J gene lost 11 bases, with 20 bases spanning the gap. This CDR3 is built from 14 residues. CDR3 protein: CASTLQVVTVELFF. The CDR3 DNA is TGTGCCAGCACCCTTCAAGTTGTCACCGTTGAGCTGTTTTTT. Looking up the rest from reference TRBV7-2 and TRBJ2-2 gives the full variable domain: GAGVSQSPSNKVTEKGKDVELRCDPISGHTALYWYRQSLGQGLEFLIYFQGNSAPDKSGLPSDRFSAERTGGSVSTLTIQRTQQEDSAVYLCASTLQVVTVELFFGEGSRLTVL.

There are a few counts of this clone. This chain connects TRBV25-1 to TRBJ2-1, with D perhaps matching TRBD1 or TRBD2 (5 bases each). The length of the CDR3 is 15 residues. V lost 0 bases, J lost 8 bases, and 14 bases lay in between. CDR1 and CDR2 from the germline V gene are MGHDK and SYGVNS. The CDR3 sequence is CASSEYGTGQHEQFF. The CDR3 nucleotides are TGTGCCAGCAGTGAATATGGGACGGGCCAACATGAGCAGTTCTTC.

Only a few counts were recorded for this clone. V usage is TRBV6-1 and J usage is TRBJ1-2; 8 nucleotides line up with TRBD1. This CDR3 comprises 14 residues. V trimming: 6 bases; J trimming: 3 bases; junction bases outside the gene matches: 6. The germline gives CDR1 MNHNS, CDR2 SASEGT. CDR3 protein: CASSRQGRYYGYTF. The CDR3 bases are TGTGCCAGCAGCAGACAGGGGCGTTACTATGGCTACACCTTC.

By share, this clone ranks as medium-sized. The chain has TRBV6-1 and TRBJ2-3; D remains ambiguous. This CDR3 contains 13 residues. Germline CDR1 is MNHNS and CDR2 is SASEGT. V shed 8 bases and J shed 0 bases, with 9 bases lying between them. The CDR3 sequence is CASGRLSTDTQYF. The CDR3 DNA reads TGTGCCAGCGGCAGACTTAGCACAGATACGCAGTATTTT.

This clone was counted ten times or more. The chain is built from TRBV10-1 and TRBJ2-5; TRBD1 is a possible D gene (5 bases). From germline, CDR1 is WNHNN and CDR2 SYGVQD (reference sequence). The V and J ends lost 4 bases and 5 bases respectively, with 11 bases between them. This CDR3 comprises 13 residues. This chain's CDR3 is CASSVTGFETQYF. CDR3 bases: TGCGCCAGCAGTGTCACAGGTTTCGAGACCCAGTACTTC.

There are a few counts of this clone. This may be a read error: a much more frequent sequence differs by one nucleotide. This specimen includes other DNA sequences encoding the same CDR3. CDR3 sequence: CASSLRSEAAFF. CDR3 nucleotides: TGTGCCAGCAGCTTACGTTCCGAGGCGGCTTTCTTT. The rearrangement joins TRBV7-9 to TRBJ1-1; D gene ambiguous. Germline assignment: CDR1 SEHNR and CDR2 FQNEAQ (reference sequence). The CDR3 is 12 amino acids. V lost 2 bases to trimming and J lost 11 bases, with 12 bases between them.

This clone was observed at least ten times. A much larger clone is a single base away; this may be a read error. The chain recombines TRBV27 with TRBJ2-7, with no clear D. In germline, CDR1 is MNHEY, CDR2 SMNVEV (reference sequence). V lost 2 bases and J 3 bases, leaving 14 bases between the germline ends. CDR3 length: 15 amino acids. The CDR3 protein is CASSLQPNVFYEQYF. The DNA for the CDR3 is TGTGCCAGCAGTTTACAACCGAACGTTTTCTACGAGCAGTACTTC.

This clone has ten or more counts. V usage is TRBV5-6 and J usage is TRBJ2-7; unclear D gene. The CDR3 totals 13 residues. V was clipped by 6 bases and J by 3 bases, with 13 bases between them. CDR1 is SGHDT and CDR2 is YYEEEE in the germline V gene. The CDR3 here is CASTLGRNYEQYF. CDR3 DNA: TGTGCCAGCACCTTAGGACGGAACTACGAGCAGTACTTC.

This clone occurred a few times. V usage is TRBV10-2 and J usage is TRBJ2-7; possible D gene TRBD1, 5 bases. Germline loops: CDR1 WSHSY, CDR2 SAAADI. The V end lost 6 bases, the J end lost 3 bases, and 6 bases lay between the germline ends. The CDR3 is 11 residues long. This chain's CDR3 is CASSRVYEQYF. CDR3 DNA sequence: TGCGCCAGCAGCAGGGTCTACGAGCAGTACTTC.

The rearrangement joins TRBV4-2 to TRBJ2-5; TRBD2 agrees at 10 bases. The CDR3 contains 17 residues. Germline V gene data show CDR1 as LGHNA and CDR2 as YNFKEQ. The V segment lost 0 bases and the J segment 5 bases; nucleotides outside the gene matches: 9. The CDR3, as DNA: TGTGCCAGCAGCCAAGACGTGGCTAGCGGGAGCGGGGAGACCCAGTACTTC. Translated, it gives CASSQDVASGSGETQYF.

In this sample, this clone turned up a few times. CDR3 protein: CASNSGGRYEQYF. The CDR3, as DNA: TGTGCCAGCAATTCAGGCGGGAGATACGAGCAGTACTTC. The rearrangement uses TRBV2 and TRBJ2-7, with 7 bases that match TRBD2. The CDR3 spans 13 residues. Losses at the gene ends were 7 bases for V and 4 bases for J; bases not matched to a gene: 7. Germline values: CDR1 SNHLY, CDR2 FYNNEI.

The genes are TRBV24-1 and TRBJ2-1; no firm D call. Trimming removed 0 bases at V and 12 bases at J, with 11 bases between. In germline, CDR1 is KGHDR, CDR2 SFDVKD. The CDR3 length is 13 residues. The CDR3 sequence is CATSDLELGRQFF. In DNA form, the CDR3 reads TGTGCCACCAGTGATTTGGAGTTGGGAAGGCAGTTCTTC.

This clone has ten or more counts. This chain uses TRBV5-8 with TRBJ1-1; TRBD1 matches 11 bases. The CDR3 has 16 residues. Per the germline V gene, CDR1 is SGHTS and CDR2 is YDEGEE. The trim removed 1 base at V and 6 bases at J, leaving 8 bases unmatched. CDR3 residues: CASSLSGTGGVAEAFF. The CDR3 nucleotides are TGTGCCAGCAGCTTGAGTGGGACAGGGGGGGTTGCTGAAGCTTTCTTT.

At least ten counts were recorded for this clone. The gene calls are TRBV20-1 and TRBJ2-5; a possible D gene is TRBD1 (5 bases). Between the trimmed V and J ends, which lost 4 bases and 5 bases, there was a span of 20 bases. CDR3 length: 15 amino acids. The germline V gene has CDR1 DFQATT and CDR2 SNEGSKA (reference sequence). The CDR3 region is CSAKTVQGSGETQYF. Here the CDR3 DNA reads TGCAGTGCTAAAACCGTCCAGGGATCCGGGGAGACCCAGTACTTC.

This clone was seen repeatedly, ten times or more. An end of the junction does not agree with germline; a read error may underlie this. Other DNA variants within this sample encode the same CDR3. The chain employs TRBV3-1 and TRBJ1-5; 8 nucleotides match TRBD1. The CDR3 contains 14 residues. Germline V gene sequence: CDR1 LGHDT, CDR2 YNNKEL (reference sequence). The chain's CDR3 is CASSASGGNQLQHF. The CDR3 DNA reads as TGTGCCAGCTCGGCGTCAGGGGGCAATCAGCTCCAGCATTTT.

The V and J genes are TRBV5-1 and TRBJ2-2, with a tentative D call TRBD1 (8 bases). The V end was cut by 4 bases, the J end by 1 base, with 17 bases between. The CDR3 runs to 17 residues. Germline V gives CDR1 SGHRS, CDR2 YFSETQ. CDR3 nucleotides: TGCGCCAGCAGCCCGATGGGAGGGACAGGGAACACCGGGGAGCTGTTTTTT. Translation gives CASSPMGGTGNTGELFF. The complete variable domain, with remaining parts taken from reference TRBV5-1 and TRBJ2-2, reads KAGVTQTPRYLIKTRGQQVTLSCSPISGHRSVSWYQQTPGQGLQFLFEYFSETQRNKGNFPGRFSGRQFSNSRSEMNVSTLELGDSALYLCASSPMGGTGNTGELFFGEGSRLTVL.

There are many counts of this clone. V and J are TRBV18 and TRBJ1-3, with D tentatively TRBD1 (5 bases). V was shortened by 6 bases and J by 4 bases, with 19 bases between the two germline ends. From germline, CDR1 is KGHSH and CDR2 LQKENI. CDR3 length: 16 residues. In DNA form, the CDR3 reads TGTGCCAGCTCCCGTCGAGAATTGACAGCCGGAAACACCATATATTTT. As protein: CASSRRELTAGNTIYF.

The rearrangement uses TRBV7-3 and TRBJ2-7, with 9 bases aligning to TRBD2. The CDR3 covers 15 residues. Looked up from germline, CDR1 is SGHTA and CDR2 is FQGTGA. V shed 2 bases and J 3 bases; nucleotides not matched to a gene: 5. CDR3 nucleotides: TGTGCCAGCAGCTTATTTGGGACTAGCAGCTACGAGCAGTACTTC. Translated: CASSLFGTSSYEQYF.

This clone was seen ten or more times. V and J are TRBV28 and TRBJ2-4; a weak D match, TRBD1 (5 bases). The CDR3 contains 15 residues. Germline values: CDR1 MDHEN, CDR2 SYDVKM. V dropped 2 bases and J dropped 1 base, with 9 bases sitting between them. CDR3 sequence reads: CASSLQGFAKNIQYF. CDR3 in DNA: TGTGCCAGCAGTTTACAGGGTTTTGCCAAAAACATTCAGTACTTC.

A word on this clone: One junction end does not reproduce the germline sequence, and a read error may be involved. CDR3 sequence: CAISESMAGVRSYEQYF. Written as DNA, the CDR3 is TGTGCCATCAGTGAGTCGATGGCGGGAGTTAGGTCCTACGAGCAGTACTTC. The chain links TRBV6-1 to TRBJ2-7, with 7 bases lining up with TRBD2. Germline V gene data show CDR1 as MNHNS and CDR2 as SASEGT. The CDR3 loop spans 17 amino acids.

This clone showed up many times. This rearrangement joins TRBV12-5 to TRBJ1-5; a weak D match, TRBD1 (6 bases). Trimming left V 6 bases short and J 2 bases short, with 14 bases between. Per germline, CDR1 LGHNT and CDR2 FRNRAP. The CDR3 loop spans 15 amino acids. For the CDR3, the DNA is TGTGCTAGTGGAAGGACAGTGACCGGCAATCAGCCCCAGCATTTT. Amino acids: CASGRTVTGNQPQHF. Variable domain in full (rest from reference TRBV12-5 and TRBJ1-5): DARVTQTPRHKVTEMGQEVTMRCQPILGHNTVFWYRQTMMQGLELLAYFRNRAPLDDSGMPKDRFSAEMPDATLATLKIQPSEPRDSAVYFCASGRTVTGNQPQHFGDGTRLSIL.

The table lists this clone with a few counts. CDR3 in DNA: TGTGCCAGTAGTCGGGCGGGGGACAGCAATTCACCCCTCCACTTT. This sequence encodes CASSRAGDSNSPLHF. The rearrangement links TRBV19 to TRBJ1-6; 7 positions agree with TRBD1. Germline V CDR1 and CDR2: LNHDA, SQIVND (reference sequence). The trim removed 5 bases at V and 7 bases at J, leaving 8 bases unmatched. This CDR3 region has 15 residues.

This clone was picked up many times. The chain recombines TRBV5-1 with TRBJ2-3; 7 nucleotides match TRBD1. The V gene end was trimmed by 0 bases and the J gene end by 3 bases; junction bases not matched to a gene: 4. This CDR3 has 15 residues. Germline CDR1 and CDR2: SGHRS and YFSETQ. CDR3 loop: CASSLGQGWTDTQYF. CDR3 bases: TGCGCCAGCAGCTTGGGACAGGGTTGGACAGATACGCAGTATTTT.

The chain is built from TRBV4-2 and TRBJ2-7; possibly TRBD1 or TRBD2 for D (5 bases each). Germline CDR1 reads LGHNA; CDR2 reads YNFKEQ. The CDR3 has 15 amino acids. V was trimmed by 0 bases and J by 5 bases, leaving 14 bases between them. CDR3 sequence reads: CASSQDWDGTNEQYF. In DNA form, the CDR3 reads TGTGCCAGCAGCCAAGACTGGGACGGGACGAACGAGCAGTACTTC.